This T cell receptor beta chain was found in a study of blood T cell repertoires in COVID-19. The germline CDR1 and CDR2 sequences are MNHEY and SVGAGI. Between the trimmed V and J ends, which lost 0 bases and 3 bases, there was a span of 11 bases. CDR3 length: 15 amino acids. A note on this clone: Other DNA sequences in the same sample also yield this CDR3.

Only in-frame clones appear in the TCRdb table, and some are missing; sequencing was by immunoSEQ multiplex PCR. The sample contains about 55,000 clones, 75% to 90% of which appear only once. Source material: peripheral blood. This chain links TRBV6-5 with TRBJ1-1, with a weak D call TRBD1 (5 bases). The clonotype was recovered from a human donor in a cohort sampled during active COVID-19. The CDR3 loop is CASSYSRTGDTEAFF. CDR3 bases: TGTGCCAGCAGTTACTCGAGAACGGGGGACACTGAAGCTTTCTTT.